The present entry profiles one T cell receptor (beta chain) with its context. Its antigen is not identified. Per germline, CDR1 SGHVS and CDR2 FQNEAQ. The CDR3 loop spans 16 amino acids. V trimming: 2 bases; J trimming: 6 bases; junction bases outside the gene matches: 10. The table came from immunoSEQ multiplex PCR; TCRdb's copy has only in-frame clones and leaves some out. Among about 140,000 clones listed, 80% to 95% were seen once. This sample was included in a study of T cell responses to AZD1222 COVID-19 vaccine. Regarding the study as a whole: Once two AZD1222 doses were given, Spike-specific TCR breadth and depth went up.

This chain uses TRBV7-8 with TRBJ2-1; the match to TRBD2 covers 7 bases. The material sequenced was peripheral blood, taken 28 days after the second AZD1222 dose. This receptor was obtained from an adult who received the AZD1222 COVID-19 vaccine. The CDR3 here is CASSLSPPLASNEQFF. DNA of the CDR3: TGTGCCAGCAGCTTATCCCCCCCACTAGCGAGCAATGAGCAGTTCTTC.